This T cell receptor (beta chain) derives from a study of CD8+ T cells in alopecia areata. Extraction and reverse transcription of RNA yielded cDNA as the sequencing template. Data came from immunoSEQ multiplex PCR; TCRdb stores just in-frame clones and leaves some out. Here the sample spans over 250,000 clones, roughly 63% being singletons. Described treatment: oral pan-JAK inhibitor, 5-10 mg twice daily. Findings of the study overall: In scalp and blood, many expanded lesional clones persisted during tofacitinib. For lesional scalp, especially alopecia totalis/universalis, clonality was higher than in normal scalp.

The germline gives CDR1 LNHNV, CDR2 YYDKDF (reference sequence). The CDR3 is 15 amino acids. Trimming removed 4 bases at V and 3 bases at J, with 16 bases between. On this clone itself: As yet, its antigen is unknown.

This clonotype was sampled from a human donor with alopecia areata. The sample was CD4+ T cells sorted from blood, taken at week 52, from a patient treated with tofacitinib. The gene calls are TRBV15 and TRBJ2-7; possible D gene TRBD2, 5 bases. The CDR3 spells CATSKGARGSYEQYF. Here the CDR3 DNA reads TGTGCCACCAGCAAGGGAGCCCGAGGCAGCTACGAGCAGTACTTC. The full variable domain, its missing parts supplied by reference TRBV15 and TRBJ2-7, is DAMVIQNPRYQVTQFGKPVTLSCSQTLNHNVMYWYQQKSSQAPKLLFHYYDKDFNNEADTPDNFQSRRPNTSFCFLDIRSPGLGDTAMYLCATSKGARGSYEQYFGPGTRLTVT.